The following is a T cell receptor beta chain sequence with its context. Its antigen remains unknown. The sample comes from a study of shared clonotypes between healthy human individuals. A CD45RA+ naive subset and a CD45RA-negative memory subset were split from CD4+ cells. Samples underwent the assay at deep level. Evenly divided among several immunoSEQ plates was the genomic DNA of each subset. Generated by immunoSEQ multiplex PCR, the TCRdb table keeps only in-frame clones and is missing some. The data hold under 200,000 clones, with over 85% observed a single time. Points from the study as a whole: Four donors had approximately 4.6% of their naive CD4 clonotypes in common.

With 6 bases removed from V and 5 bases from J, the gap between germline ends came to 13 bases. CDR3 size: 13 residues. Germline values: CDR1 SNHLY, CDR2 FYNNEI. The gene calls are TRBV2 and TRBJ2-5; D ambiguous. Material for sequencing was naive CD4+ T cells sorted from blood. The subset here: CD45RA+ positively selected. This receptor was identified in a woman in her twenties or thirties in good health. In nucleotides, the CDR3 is TGTGCCAGCAGAGTTAGGTGGGCGGAGACCCAGTACTTC. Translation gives CASRVRWAETQYF.